A few counts support the clone carrying this TCR beta chain. The sample is drawn from a study of blood T cell repertoires in COVID-19. Germline V gene data show CDR1 as SQVTM and CDR2 as ANQGSEA. This CDR3 spans 14 amino acids. V gave up 7 bases and J gave up 0 bases, with 13 bases separating them. As processed by the authors: The assay estimated nucleated cells by amplifying reference gene primers. Using immunoSEQ multiplex PCR, the repertoire was profiled, and TCRdb retains in-frame clones only, with some absent. V and J calls and clone size come straight from that table; D and trimming were deduced from the DNA. Of 300,000 to 400,000 clones in the sample, around 87% are singletons; the top ten hold 1%.

The receptor comes from a middle-aged man with active or convalescent COVID-19. Sequenced sample: peripheral blood. The gene calls are TRBV29-1 and TRBJ1-3; D possibly corresponds to TRBD1 (6 bases). This CDR3 reads CSGRQAHSGNTIYF. In DNA form, the CDR3 reads TGCAGCGGAAGACAGGCTCACTCTGGAAACACCATATATTTT.